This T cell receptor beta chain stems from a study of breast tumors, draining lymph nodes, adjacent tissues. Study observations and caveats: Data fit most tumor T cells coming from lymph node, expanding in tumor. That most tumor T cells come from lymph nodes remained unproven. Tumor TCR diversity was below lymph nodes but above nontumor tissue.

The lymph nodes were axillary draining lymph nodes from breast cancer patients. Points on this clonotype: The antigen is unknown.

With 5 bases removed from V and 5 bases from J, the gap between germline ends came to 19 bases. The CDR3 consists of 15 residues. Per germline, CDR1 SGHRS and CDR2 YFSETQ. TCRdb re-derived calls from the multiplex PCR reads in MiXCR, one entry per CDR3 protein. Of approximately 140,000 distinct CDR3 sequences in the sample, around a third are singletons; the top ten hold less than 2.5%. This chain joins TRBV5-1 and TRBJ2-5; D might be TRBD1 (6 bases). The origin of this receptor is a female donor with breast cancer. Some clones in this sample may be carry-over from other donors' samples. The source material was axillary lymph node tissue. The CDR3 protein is CASSATGGLHETQYF. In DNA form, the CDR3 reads TGCGCCAGCAGTGCGACAGGAGGTCTCCACGAGACCCAGTACTTC.